The 3 T cell receptor beta chains presented below share a single source sample, sequenced in a study of cytomegalovirus exposure and HLA in healthy donors. With 60 Vbeta and 13 Jbeta primers, the PCR was carried out. Measured with immunoSEQ multiplex PCR; TCRdb has only the in-frame clones, and not every one. This table holds about 180,000 clones, more than 80% found once. The sequencing input was PBMCs. These receptors were collected from a male donor in good health and CMV-seronegative.

This sequence joins TRBV28 and TRBJ1-4; D uncertain. The length of the CDR3 is 14 residues. CDR1 MDHEN and CDR2 SYDVKM come from the germline V gene. V was trimmed by 4 bases and J by 7 bases, leaving 13 bases between them. The CDR3 spells CASSYPGTGEKLFF. For the CDR3, the DNA is TGTGCCAGCAGTTACCCGGGAACGGGTGAAAAACTGTTTTTT.

About this clone: A junction boundary mismatches the germline segment, possibly from a read error. CDR3 DNA sequence: TGTGCCAGCAGTTTCGGACTAGCGGGAGGGCCCTACGAGCAGTCTTTC. Translation: CASSFGLAGGPYEQSF. J is TRBJ2-7 and V is TRBV28, with 15 bases matching TRBD2. This CDR3 has 16 residues. Germline loops: CDR1 MDHEN, CDR2 SYDVKM. The full variable domain, with the rest looked up from reference TRBV28 and TRBJ2-7, is DVKVTQSSRYLVKRTGEKVFLECVQDMDHENMFWYRQDPGLGLRLIYFSYDVKMKEKGDIPEGYSVSREKKERFSLILESASTNQTSMYLCASSFGLAGGPYEQSFGPGTRLTVT.

The rearrangement joins TRBV5-1 to TRBJ2-1; 10 bases are shared with TRBD1. V shed 4 bases and J 9 bases; nucleotides not matched to a gene: 7. The V gene's germline CDR1 is SGHRS and CDR2 YFSETQ. The CDR3 totals 14 residues. The CDR3 DNA sequence: TGCGCCAGCAGCCCATGGGACAGGGGCGGTGAGCAGTTCTTC. Translated, it gives CASSPWDRGGEQFF. The variable domain in full, completed from reference TRBV5-1 and TRBJ2-1, reads KAGVTQTPRYLIKTRGQQVTLSCSPISGHRSVSWYQQTPGQGLQFLFEYFSETQRNKGNFPGRFSGRQFSNSRSEMNVSTLELGDSALYLCASSPWDRGGEQFFGPGTRLTVL.